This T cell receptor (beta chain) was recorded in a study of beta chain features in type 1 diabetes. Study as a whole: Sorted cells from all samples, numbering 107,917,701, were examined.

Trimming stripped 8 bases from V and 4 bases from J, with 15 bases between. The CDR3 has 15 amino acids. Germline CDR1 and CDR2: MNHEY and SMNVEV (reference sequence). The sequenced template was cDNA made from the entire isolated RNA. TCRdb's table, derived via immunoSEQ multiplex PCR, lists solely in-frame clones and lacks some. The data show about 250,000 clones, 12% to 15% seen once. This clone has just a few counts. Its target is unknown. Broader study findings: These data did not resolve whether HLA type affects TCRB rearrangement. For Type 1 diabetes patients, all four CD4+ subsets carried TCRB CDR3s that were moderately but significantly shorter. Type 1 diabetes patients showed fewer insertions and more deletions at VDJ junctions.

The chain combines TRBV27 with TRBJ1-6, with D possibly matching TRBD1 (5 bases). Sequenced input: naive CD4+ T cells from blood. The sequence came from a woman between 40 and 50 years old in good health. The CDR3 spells CASGIEGAYNSPLHF. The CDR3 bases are TGTGCCAGCGGAATCGAAGGGGCGTATAATTCACCCCTCCACTTT.